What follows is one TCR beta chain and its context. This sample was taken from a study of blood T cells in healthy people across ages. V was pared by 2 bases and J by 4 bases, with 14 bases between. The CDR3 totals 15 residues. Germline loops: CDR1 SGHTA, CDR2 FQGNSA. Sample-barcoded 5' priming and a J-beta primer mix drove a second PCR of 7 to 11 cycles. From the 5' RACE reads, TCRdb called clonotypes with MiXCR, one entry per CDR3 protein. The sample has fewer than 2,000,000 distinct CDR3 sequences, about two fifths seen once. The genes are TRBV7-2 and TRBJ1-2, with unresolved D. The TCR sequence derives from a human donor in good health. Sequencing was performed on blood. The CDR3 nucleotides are TGTGCCAGCAGCTTAATGGGCGGAGCGTTCTATGGCTACACCTTC. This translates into CASSLMGGAFYGYTF.